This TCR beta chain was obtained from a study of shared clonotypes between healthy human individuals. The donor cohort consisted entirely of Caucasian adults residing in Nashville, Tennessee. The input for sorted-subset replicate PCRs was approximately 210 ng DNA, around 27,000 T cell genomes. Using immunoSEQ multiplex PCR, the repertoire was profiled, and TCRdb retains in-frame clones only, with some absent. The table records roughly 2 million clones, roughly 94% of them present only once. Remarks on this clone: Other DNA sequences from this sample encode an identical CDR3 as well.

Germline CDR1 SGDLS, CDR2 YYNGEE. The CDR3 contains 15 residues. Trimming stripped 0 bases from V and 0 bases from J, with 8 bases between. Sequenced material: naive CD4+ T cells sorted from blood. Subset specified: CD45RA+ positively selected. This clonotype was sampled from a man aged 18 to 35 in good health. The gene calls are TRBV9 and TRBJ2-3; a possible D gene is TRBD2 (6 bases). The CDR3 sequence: CASSVDGTSTDTQYF. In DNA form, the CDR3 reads TGTGCCAGCAGCGTAGACGGGACTAGCACAGATACGCAGTATTTT.